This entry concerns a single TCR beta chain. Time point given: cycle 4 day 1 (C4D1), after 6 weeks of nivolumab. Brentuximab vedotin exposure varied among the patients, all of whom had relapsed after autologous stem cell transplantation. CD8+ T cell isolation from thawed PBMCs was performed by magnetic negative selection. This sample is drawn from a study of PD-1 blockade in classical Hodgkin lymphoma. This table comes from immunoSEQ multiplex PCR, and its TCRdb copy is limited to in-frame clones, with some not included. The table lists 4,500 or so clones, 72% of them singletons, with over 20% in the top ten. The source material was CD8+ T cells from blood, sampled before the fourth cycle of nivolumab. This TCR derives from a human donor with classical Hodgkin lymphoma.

In DNA form, the CDR3 reads TGTGCCAGCAGCCAAGATGGCGGGGGCCGAGAAAGGACCCAGTACTTC. Translation gives CASSQDGGGRERTQYF. V usage is TRBV14 and J usage is TRBJ2-5, with D possibly TRBD2 on 7 matching bases. Trimming pared 0 bases from V and 7 bases from J, leaving 18 bases between. CDR1 SGHDN and CDR2 FVKESK come from the germline V gene. The CDR3 loop spans 16 amino acids.